This T cell receptor (beta chain) was sequenced during a study of blood T cells in healthy people across ages. Study observations and caveats: Age brought a roughly linear fall in TCR beta diversity measured per million T cells. Calculation of diversity from one million T cells yielded estimates considered to be underestimates.

Per sample, extraction of total RNA gave at least 5 micrograms in every case. Germline V gene data show CDR1 as MNHEY and CDR2 as SVGAGI. The CDR3 consists of 16 residues. A second roughly 6 to 11 cycle PCR used barcoded and J-beta primers. TCRdb re-analysed the 5' RACE reads in MiXCR, keeping a single row per CDR3 protein. Among hundreds of thousands of distinct CDR3 sequences listed, approximately 59% were seen once. For this clonotype: The antigen remains unidentified.

This sequence originates from a man aged 25-45 years in good health. The sequencing sample was made of blood. The chain recombines TRBV6-5 with TRBJ2-5; 9 bases fit TRBD2. The J call is in doubt because the DNA end fits TRBJ2-1 better. For the CDR3, the DNA is TGTGCCAGCAGAACCGATAGCGGGGGAGCTCAAGAGACCCAGTTCTTC. Protein: CASRTDSGGAQETQFF.